These 6 T cell receptor beta chains share one sample of origin, sequenced in a study of cytotoxic CD8 clonotypes in ibrutinib-treated CLL. Profiling relied on immunoSEQ multiplex PCR, and the TCRdb table lists in-frame clones only, not all of them. The sample lists some 98,000 clones, approximately 82% occurring once. Material: PBMCs, obtained after 12 months of ibrutinib treatment. The receptors stem from a human donor with chronic lymphocytic leukemia.

V and J are TRBV5-1 and TRBJ2-5; D gene uncertain. CDR3 length equals 14 residues. V was clipped by 4 bases and J by 0 bases, with 10 bases between them. Germline V gives CDR1 SGHRS, CDR2 YFSETQ. The CDR3 protein is CASSTAAYQETQYF. For the CDR3, the DNA is TGCGCCAGCAGCACGGCCGCGTACCAAGAGACCCAGTACTTC.

Of note for this clone: Other nucleotide sequences from this sample produce the same CDR3. CDR3 residues: CAISVDRGAYEQYF. The CDR3 region has the DNA TGTGCCATCAGTGTGGACAGGGGAGCCTACGAGCAGTACTTC. The chain links TRBV10-3 to TRBJ2-7; the match to TRBD1 covers 9 bases. The CDR3 is 14 residues long. CDR1 is ENHRY, CDR2 SYGVKD, per germline. After removal of 4 bases from V and 2 bases from J, the junction contained 3 bases not matched to a gene.

The chain is built from TRBV9 and TRBJ2-1; the D gene is possibly TRBD2 (5 bases). This CDR3 has 15 amino acids. CDR1 is SGDLS and CDR2 is YYNGEE in the germline V gene. The ends were cut back, 0 bases at V and 9 bases at J, with 16 bases in the middle. DNA for the CDR3: TGTGCCAGCAGCGTAGCTACGTCTAGCTGGGTTGAGCAGTTCTTC. Its translation: CASSVATSSWVEQFF.

The chain is built from TRBV6-5 and TRBJ2-1; 13 bases fit TRBD2. In germline, CDR1 is MNHEY, CDR2 SVGAGI. V trimming: 4 bases; J trimming: 7 bases; junction bases outside the gene matches: 4. This CDR3 spans 15 amino acids. CDR3 region: CASSSLTSGGNEQFF. The CDR3 DNA follows: TGTGCCAGCAGTTCCCTGACTAGCGGGGGGAATGAGCAGTTCTTC.

V is TRBV7-2 and J is TRBJ2-1; 8 bases are shared with TRBD2. This CDR3 comprises 15 residues. CDR1 and CDR2 (germline): SGHTA, FQGNSA. Trimming took 5 bases from V and 4 from J; bases not matched to a gene: 7. CDR3 DNA sequence: TGTGCCAGCAGCCTCATAGCGGGATCTTACAATGAGCAGTTCTTC. Protein product: CASSLIAGSYNEQFF. Together with reference TRBV7-2 and TRBJ2-1, the CDR3 gives the full variable domain: GAGVSQSPSNKVTEKGKDVELRCDPISGHTALYWYRQSLGQGLEFLIYFQGNSAPDKSGLPSDRFSAERTGGSVSTLTIQRTQQEDSAVYLCASSLIAGSYNEQFFGPGTRLTVL.

This chain links TRBV19 with TRBJ2-6; D could derive from TRBD1 or TRBD2 (5 bases each). V dropped 1 base and J dropped 0 bases, with 10 bases sitting between them. Germline V gives CDR1 LNHDA, CDR2 SQIVND (reference sequence). This CDR3 region has 17 residues. The DNA for the CDR3 is TGTGCCAGTAGTATAGGGGACCCAGTCTCTGGGGCCAACGTCCTGACTTTC. Translated: CASSIGDPVSGANVLTF.